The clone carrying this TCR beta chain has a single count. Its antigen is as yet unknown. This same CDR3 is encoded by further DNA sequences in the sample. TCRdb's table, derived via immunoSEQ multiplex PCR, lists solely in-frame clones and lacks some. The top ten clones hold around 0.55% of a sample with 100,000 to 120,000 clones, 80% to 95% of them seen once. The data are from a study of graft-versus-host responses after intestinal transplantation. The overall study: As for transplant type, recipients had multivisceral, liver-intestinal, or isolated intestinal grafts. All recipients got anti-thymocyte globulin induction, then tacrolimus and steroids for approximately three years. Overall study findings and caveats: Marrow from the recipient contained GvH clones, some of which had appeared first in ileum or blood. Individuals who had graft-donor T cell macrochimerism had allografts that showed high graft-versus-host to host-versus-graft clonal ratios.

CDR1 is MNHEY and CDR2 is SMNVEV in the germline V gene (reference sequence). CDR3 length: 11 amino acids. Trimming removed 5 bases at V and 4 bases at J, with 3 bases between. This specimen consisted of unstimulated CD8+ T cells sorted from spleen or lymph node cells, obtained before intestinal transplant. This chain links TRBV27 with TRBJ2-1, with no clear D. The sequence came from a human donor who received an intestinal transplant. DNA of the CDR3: TGTGCCAGCAGTCTTTACAATGAGCAGTTCTTC. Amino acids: CASSLYNEQFF.